The sequence of this T cell receptor (beta chain) was determined in a study of blood T cell repertoires in COVID-19. For the study at large: The United States, Italy and Spain were the sources of the acute and convalescent COVID-19 samples. From T cells, B-cell-depleted T cells, or PBMCs came the material, which was cDNA or gDNA.

In the source study's methods: Reference gene primers were amplified, and this amplification served to estimate nucleated cell counts. The data were produced by immunoSEQ multiplex PCR, yet TCRdb's version contains in-frame clones alone and is incomplete. From that table come the V and J calls and clone size; the DNA was used to work out D and trimming. The sample lists under 250,000 clones, about nine tenths occurring once. Germline V gene data show CDR1 as SGHDT and CDR2 as YYEEEE. This CDR3 region has 15 residues. V shed 4 bases and J shed 14 bases, with 27 bases lying between them. V is TRBV5-6 and J is TRBJ1-2; D perhaps matches TRBD1 (5 bases). Sequencing used peripheral blood. This clonotype was sampled from a man aged 55 to 69 who had recovered from COVID-19. This CDR3 reads CASSVASGHPGRNTF. CDR3 DNA: TGTGCCAGCAGCGTAGCATCCGGACATCCCGGACGAAATACCTTC.